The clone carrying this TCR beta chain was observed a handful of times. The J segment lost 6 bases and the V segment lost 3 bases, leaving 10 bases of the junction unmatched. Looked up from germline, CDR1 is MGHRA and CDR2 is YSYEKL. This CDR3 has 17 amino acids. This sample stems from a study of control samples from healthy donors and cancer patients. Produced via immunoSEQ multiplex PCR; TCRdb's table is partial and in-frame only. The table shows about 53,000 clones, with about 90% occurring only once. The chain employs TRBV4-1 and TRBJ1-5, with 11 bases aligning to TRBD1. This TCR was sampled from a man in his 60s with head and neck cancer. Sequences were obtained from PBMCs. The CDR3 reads CASSHTGGQGVSQPQHF. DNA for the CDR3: TGCGCCAGCAGCCACACGGGGGGACAGGGGGTTTCTCAGCCCCAGCATTTT.